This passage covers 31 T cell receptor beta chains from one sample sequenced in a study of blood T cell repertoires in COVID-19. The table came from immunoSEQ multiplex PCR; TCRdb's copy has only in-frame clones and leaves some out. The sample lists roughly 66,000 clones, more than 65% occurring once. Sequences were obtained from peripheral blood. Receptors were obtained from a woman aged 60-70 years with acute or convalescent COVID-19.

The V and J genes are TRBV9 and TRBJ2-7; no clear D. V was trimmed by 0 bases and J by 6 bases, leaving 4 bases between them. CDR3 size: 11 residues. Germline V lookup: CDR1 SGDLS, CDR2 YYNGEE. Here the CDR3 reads CASSVVSEQYF. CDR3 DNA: TGTGCCAGCAGCGTAGTTAGCGAGCAGTACTTC.

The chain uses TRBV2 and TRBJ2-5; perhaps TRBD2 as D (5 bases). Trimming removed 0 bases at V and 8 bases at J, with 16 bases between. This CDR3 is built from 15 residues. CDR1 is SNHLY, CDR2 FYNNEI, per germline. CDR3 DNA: TGTGCCAGCAGTGAAGCAGGCCTAGCCCAGGATACCCAGTACTTC. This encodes CASSEAGLAQDTQYF. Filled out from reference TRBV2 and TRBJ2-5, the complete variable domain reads EPEVTQTPSHQVTQMGQEVILRCVPISNHLYFYWYRQILGQKVEFLVSFYNNEISEKSEIFDDQFSVERPDGSNFTLKIRSTKLEDSAMYFCASSEAGLAQDTQYFGPGTRLLVL.

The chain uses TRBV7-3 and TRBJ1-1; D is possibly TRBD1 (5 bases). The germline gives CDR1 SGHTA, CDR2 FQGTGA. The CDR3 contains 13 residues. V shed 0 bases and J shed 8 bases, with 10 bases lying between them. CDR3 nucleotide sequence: TGTGCCAGCAGCTTAACGGGGCAGAGGGAAGCTTTCTTT. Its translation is CASSLTGQREAFF.

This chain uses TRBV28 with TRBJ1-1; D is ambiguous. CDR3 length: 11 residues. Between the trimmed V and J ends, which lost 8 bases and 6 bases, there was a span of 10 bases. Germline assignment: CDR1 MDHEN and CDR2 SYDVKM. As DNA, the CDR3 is TGTGCCAGCGTCCTGAGGTCTGAAGCTTTCTTT. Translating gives CASVLRSEAFF.

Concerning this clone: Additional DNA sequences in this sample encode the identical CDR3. The CDR3 nucleotides read TGTGCCAGCAGGGATTTGACAGGTAACACTGAAGCTTTCTTT. This encodes CASRDLTGNTEAFF. The rearrangement joins TRBV6-5 to TRBJ1-1; D may be TRBD1 (6 bases). The CDR3 loop spans 14 amino acids. Trimming shortened V by 6 bases and J by 2 bases, and 13 bases separated the two germline ends. The germline gives CDR1 MNHEY, CDR2 SVGAGI.

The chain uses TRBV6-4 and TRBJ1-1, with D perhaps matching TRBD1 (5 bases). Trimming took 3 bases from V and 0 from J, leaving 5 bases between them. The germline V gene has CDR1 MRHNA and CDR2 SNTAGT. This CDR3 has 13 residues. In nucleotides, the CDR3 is TGTGCCAGCAGTGAACAGGTGAACACTGAAGCTTTCTTT. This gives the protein CASSEQVNTEAFF.

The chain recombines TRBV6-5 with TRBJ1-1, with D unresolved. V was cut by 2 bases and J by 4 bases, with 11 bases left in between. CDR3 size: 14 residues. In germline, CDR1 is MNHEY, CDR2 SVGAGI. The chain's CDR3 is CASSYEVRLTEAFF. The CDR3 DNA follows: TGTGCCAGCAGTTACGAAGTCAGACTCACTGAAGCTTTCTTT.

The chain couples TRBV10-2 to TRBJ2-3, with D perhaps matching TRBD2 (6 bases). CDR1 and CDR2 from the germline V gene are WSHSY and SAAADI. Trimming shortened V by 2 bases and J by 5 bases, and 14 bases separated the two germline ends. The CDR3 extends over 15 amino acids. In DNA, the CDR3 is TGCGCCAGCAGTGAGGGCCCCGGGAGAGTAGATACGCAGTATTTT. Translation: CASSEGPGRVDTQYF.

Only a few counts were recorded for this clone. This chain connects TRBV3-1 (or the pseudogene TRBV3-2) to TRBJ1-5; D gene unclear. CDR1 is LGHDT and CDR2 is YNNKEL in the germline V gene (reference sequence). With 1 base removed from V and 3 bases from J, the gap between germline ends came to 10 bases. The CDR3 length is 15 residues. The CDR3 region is CASSQGGSPNQPQHF. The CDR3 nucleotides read TGTGCCAGCAGCCAAGGTGGGAGCCCCAATCAGCCCCAGCATTTT.

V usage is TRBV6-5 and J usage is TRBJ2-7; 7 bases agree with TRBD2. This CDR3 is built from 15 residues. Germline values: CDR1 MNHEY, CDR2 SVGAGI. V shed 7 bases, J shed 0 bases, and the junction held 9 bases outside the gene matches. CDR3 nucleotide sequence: TGTGCCAGCACCGCGGGGGTATCGAGCTCCTACGAGCAGTACTTC. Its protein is CASTAGVSSSYEQYF.

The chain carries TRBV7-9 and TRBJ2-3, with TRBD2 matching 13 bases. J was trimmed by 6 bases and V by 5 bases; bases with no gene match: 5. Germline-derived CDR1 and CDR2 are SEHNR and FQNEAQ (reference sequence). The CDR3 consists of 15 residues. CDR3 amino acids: CASSPTSGGADTQYF. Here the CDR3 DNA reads TGTGCCAGCAGCCCTACTAGCGGGGGGGCGGATACGCAGTATTTT.

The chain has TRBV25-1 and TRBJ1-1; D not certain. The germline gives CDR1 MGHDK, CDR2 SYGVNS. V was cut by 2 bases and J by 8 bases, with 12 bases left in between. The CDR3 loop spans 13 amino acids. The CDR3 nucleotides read TGTGCCAGCAGTGAACGGGTTGGAACAGAAGCTTTCTTT. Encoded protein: CASSERVGTEAFF.

The CDR3 region has the DNA TGTGCCAGCAGCTTGGGTTCTAGCGGACTCCCGTGGACCGGGGAGCTGTTTTTT. Translated, it gives CASSLGSSGLPWTGELFF. The chain carries TRBV5-4 and TRBJ2-2, with 7 positions matching TRBD2. Per the germline V gene, CDR1 is SGHNT and CDR2 is YYREEE (reference sequence). V gave up 0 bases and J gave up 5 bases; unmatched junction bases: 13. This CDR3 has 18 amino acids. The whole variable domain, remainder taken from reference TRBV5-4 and TRBJ2-2, is ETGVTQSPTHLIKTRGQQVTLRCSSQSGHNTVSWYQQALGQGPQFIFQYYREEENGRGNFPPRFSGLQFPNYSSELNVNALELDDSALYLCASSLGSSGLPWTGELFFGEGSRLTVL.

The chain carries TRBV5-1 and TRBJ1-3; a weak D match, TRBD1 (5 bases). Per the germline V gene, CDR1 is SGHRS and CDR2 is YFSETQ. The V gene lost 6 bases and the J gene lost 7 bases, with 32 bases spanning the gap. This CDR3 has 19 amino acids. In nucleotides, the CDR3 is TGCGCCAGCACCCGGCCTCTTTCCCAGGGTAGTATTCCAGGGAACACCATATATTTT. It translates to CASTRPLSQGSIPGNTIYF.

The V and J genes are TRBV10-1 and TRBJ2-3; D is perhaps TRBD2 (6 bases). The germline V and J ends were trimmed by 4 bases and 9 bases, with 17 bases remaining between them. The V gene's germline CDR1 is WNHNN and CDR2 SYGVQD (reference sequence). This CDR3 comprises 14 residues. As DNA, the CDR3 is TGCGCCAGCAGTGGACTAGGTGGGGCAGGGACGCAGTATTTT. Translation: CASSGLGGAGTQYF.

CDR3 nucleotide sequence: TGTGCCAGCAGGCGGACAGGGTACAACAATCAGCCCCAGCATTTT. Translation: CASRRTGYNNQPQHF. V usage is TRBV6-5 and J usage is TRBJ1-5; TRBD1 matches 8 bases. The CDR3 extends over 15 amino acids. The germline V gene has CDR1 MNHEY and CDR2 SVGAGI. V was clipped by 6 bases and J by 3 bases; unmatched bases: 7.

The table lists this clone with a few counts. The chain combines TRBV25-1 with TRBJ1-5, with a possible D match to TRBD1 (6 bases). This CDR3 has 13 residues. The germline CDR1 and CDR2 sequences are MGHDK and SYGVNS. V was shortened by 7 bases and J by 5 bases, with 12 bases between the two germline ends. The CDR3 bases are TGTGCCAGCAAGGGCACAGGGCATCAGCCCCAGCATTTT. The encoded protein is CASKGTGHQPQHF. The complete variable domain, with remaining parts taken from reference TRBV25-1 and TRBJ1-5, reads EADIYQTPRYLVIGTGKKITLECSQTMGHDKMYWYQQDPGMELHLIHYSYGVNSTEKGDLSSESTVSRIRTEHFPLTLESARPSHTSQYLCASKGTGHQPQHFGDGTRLSIL.

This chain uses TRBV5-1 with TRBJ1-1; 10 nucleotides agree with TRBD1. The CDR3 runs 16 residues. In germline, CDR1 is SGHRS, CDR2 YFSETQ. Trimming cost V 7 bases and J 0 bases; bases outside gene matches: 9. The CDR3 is CASLGGTGVMNTEAFF. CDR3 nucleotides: TGCGCCAGCCTGGGAGGGACAGGGGTGATGAACACTGAAGCTTTCTTT.

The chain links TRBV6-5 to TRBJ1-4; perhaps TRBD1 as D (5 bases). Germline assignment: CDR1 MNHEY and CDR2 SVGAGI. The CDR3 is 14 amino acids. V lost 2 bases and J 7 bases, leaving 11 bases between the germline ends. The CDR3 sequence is CASSYGRGGEKLFF. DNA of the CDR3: TGTGCCAGCAGTTACGGGAGGGGAGGTGAAAAACTGTTTTTT.

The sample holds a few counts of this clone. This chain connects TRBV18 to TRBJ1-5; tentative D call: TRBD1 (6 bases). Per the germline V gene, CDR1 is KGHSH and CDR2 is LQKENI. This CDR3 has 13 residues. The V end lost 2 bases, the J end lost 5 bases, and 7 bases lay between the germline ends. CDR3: CASSPTGYQPQHF. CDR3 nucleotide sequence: TGTGCCAGCTCACCAACAGGGTATCAGCCCCAGCATTTT.

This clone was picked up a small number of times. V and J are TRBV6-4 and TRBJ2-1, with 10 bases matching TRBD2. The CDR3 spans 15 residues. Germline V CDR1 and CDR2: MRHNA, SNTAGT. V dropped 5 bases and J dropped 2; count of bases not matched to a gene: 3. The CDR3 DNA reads TGTGCCAGCAGTCATCTAGCGGGGGCCTACAATGAGCAGTTCTTC. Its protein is CASSHLAGAYNEQFF.

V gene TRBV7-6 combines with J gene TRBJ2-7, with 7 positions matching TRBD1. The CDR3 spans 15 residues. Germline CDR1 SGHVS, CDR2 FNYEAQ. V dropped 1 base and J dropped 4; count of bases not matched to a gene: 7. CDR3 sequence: CASSLEDREGYEQYF. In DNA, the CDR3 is TGTGCCAGCAGCTTAGAAGACAGGGAAGGGTACGAGCAGTACTTC.

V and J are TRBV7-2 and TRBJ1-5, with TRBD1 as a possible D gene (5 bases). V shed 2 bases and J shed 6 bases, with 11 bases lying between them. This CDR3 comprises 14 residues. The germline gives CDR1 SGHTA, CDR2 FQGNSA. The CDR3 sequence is CASSLSGGSQPQHF. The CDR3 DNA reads TGTGCCAGCAGCTTATCGGGGGGAAGTCAGCCCCAGCATTTT.

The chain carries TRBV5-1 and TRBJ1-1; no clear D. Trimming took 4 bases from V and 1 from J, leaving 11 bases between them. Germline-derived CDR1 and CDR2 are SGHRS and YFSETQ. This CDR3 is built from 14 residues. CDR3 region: CASSHLAENTEAFF. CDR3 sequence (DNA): TGCGCCAGCAGCCACCTGGCCGAGAACACTGAAGCTTTCTTT.

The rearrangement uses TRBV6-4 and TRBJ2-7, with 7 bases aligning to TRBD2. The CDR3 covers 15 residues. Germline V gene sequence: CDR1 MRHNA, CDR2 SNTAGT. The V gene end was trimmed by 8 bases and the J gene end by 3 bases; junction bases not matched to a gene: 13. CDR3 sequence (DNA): TGTGCCAGCTGGGGACCGTTCGAGCGGGGCTACGAGCAGTACTTC. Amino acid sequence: CASWGPFERGYEQYF.

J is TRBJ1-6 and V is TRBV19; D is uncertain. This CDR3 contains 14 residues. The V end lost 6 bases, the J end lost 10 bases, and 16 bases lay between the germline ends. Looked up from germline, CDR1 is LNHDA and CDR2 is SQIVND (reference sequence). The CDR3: CASSLRSGNSPLHF. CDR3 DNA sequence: TGTGCCAGTAGCCTTCGCTCGGGGAACTCACCCCTCCACTTT.

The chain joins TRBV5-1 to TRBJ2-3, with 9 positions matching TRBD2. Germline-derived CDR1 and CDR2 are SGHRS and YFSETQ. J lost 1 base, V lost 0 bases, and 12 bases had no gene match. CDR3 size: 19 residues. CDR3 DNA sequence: TGCGCCAGCAGCTTGGGTCTGGCGGGGGGGCCGGGAGGCACAGATACGCAGTATTTT. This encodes CASSLGLAGGPGGTDTQYF.

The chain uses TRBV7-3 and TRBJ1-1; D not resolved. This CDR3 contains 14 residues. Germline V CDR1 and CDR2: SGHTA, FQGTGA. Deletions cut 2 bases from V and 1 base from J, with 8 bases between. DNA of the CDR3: TGTGCCAGCAGCTTAGGAGCGTCGAACACTGAAGCTTTCTTT. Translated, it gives CASSLGASNTEAFF.

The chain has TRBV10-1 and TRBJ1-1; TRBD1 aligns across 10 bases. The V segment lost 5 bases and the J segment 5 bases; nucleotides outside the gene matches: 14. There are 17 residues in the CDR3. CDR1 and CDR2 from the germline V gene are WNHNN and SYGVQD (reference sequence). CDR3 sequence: CASSSVPGQGMGTEAFF. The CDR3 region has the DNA TGCGCCAGCAGTTCTGTCCCGGGACAGGGGATGGGGACTGAAGCTTTCTTT.

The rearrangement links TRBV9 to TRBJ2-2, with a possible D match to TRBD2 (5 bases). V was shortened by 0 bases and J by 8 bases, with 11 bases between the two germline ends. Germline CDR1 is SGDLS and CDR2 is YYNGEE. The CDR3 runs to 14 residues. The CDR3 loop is CASSVVTEGGELFF. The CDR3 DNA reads TGTGCCAGCAGCGTAGTGACTGAGGGTGGGGAGCTGTTTTTT.

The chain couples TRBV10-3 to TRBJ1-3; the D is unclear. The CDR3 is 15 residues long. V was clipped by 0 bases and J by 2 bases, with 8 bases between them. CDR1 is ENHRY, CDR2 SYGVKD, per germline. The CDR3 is CAISESIGAGNTIYF. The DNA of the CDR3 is TGTGCCATCAGTGAGTCGATCGGGGCTGGAAACACCATATATTTT.